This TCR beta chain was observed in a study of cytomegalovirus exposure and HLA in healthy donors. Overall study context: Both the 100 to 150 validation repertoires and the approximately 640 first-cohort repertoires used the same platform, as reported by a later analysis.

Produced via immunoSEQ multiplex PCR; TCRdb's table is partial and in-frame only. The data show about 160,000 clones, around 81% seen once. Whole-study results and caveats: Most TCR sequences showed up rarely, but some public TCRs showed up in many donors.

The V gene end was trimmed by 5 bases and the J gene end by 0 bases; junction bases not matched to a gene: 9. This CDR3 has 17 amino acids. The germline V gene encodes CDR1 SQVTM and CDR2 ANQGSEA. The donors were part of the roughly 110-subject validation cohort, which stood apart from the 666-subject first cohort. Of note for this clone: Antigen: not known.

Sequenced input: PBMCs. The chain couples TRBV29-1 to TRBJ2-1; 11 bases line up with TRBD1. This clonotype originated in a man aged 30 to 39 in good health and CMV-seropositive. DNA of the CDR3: TGCAGCGTTCGAGGGACAGGGGGTGTGCACTCCTACAATGAGCAGTTCTTC. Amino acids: CSVRGTGGVHSYNEQFF.